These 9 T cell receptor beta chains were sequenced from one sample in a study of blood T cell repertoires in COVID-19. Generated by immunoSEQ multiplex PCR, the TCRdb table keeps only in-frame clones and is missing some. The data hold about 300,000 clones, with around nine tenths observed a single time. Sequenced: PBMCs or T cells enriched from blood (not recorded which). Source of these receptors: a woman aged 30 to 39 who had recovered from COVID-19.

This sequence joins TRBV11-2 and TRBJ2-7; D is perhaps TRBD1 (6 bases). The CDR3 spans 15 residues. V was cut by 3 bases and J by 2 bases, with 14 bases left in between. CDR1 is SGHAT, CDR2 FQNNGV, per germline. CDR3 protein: CASSFGRGPPYEQYF. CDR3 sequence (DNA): TGTGCCAGCAGCTTCGGCAGGGGCCCACCCTACGAGCAGTACTTC.

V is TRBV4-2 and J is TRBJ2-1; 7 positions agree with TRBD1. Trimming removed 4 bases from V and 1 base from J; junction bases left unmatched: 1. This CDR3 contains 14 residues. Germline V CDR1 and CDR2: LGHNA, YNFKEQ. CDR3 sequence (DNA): TGTGCCAGCAGCCCGGGACAGTCCTACAATGAGCAGTTCTTC. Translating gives CASSPGQSYNEQFF.

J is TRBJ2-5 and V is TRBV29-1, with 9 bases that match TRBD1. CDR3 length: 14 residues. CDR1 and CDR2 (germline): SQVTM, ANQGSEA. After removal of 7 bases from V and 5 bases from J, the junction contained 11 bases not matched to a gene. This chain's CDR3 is CSARPGQGRETQYF. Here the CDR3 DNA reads TGCAGCGCCCGACCGGGACAGGGAAGGGAGACCCAGTACTTC.

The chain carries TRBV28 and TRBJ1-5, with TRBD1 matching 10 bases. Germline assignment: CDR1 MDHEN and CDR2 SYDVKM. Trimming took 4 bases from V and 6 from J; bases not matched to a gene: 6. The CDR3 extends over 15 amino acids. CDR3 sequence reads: CASSSGTGVFQPQHF. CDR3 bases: TGTGCCAGCAGTTCCGGGACAGGGGTTTTTCAGCCCCAGCATTTT. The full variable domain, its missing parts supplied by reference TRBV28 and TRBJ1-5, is DVKVTQSSRYLVKRTGEKVFLECVQDMDHENMFWYRQDPGLGLRLIYFSYDVKMKEKGDIPEGYSVSREKKERFSLILESASTNQTSMYLCASSSGTGVFQPQHFGDGTRLSIL.

The CDR3 DNA is TGTGCCAGCAGCGAGGGACAGGGGGCCGGGGAGCTGTTTTTT. Amino acids: CASSEGQGAGELFF. The rearrangement uses TRBV27 and TRBJ2-2; 11 bases fit TRBD1. Per the germline V gene, CDR1 is MNHEY and CDR2 is SMNVEV (reference sequence). The V and J ends lost 6 bases and 6 bases, in that order; junction bases with no gene match: 3. CDR3 length equals 14 residues.

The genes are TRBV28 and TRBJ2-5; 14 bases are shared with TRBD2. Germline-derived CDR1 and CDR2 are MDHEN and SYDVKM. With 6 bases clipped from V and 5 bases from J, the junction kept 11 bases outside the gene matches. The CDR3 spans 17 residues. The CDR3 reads CASRGTSGRGKGETQYF. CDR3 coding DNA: TGTGCCAGCAGGGGGACTAGCGGGAGAGGCAAAGGCGAGACCCAGTACTTC.

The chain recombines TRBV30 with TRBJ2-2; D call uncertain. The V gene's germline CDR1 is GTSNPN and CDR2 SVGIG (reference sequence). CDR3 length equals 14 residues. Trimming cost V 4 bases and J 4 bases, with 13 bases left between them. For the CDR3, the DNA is TGTGCCTGGAAGGCGCTGCGGAGCACCGGGGAGCTGTTTTTT. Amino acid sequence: CAWKALRSTGELFF.

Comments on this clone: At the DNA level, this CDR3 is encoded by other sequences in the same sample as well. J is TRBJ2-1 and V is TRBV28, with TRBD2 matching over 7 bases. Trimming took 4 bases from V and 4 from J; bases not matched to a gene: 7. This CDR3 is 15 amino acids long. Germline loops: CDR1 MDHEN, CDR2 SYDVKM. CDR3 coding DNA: TGTGCCAGCAGTTATCGCGGGAGTTCGTACAATGAGCAGTTCTTC. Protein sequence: CASSYRGSSYNEQFF.

The CDR3 loop is CASRPLTSSYNSPLHF. The CDR3 nucleotides are TGTGCCAGCAGACCTTTGACTAGTTCCTATAATTCACCCCTCCACTTT. This chain uses TRBV27 with TRBJ1-6, with D hard to call. There are 16 residues in the CDR3. The germline V and J ends were trimmed by 6 bases and 1 base, with 13 bases remaining between them. Germline CDR1 is MNHEY and CDR2 is SMNVEV (reference sequence).